The 29 T cell receptor beta chains below were found in one sample sequenced in a study of T-cell memory formation after mild COVID-19. MiXCR, applied by TCRdb to the 5' RACE reads, yields one record per CDR3 protein. The sample lists roughly 600,000 distinct CDR3 sequences; around 17% were seen once. Specimen: PBMCs or a T cell subset sorted from them (not recorded which). The receptors shown here come from an adult woman who had mild COVID-19 (a few samples of this study predate the infection). Cell type and time point are not known.

V is TRBV21-1 and J is TRBJ1-6; the table's TRBD1 call for D was not verified on the DNA. TRBV21-1 is a known pseudogene. This CDR3 is built from 13 residues. CDR3 DNA: TGTGCCAGCAACCTTCCGGGGTATTCACCCCTCCACTTT. It translates to CASNLPGYSPLHF.

In this sample, this clonotype turned up a few times. The chain is built from TRBV5-1 and TRBJ2-1; perhaps TRBD2 as D (5 bases). The CDR3 spans 14 residues. With 7 bases removed from V and 3 bases from J, the gap between germline ends came to 14 bases. Germline assignment: CDR1 SGHRS and CDR2 YFSETQ. The CDR3 coding sequence is TGCGCCAGCGAGGGCGATCGGGGCTACAATGAGCAGTTCTTC. Amino acids: CASEGDRGYNEQFF.

The rearrangement joins TRBV18 to TRBJ2-7; 8 positions match TRBD1. The germline V gene encodes CDR1 KGHSH and CDR2 LQKENI. The ends lost 4 bases at V and 7 bases at J; junction bases unmatched: 12. CDR3 length: 15 amino acids. This chain's CDR3 is CASSLRTGGPGEQYF. CDR3 nucleotides: TGTGCCAGCTCACTTAGAACAGGGGGACCTGGAGAGCAGTACTTC.

This chain uses TRBV14 with TRBJ2-7; TRBD2 aligns across 12 bases. Germline V gives CDR1 SGHDN, CDR2 FVKESK. This CDR3 has 18 residues. The V segment lost 2 bases and the J segment 0 bases; nucleotides outside the gene matches: 8. In DNA form, the CDR3 reads TGTGCCAGCAGCCAAAGGCGACTAGCGGGGGCCGTCTCCTACGAGCAGTACTTC. Its translation: CASSQRRLAGAVSYEQYF.

This clonotype was observed many times. The CDR3 loop is CASSLLAAYEQYF. The CDR3 DNA follows: TGTGCCAGCAGCTTATTAGCGGCCTACGAGCAGTACTTC. The chain recombines TRBV7-2 with TRBJ2-7; tentatively, D is TRBD2 (6 bases). V was trimmed by 2 bases and J by 2 bases, leaving 7 bases between them. CDR3 length: 13 residues. From germline, CDR1 is SGHTA and CDR2 FQGNSA.

This rearrangement joins TRBV3-1 to TRBJ1-1, with TRBD1 matching 8 bases. There are 14 residues in the CDR3. V trimming: 3 bases; J trimming: 11 bases; junction bases outside the gene matches: 11. The germline V gene encodes CDR1 LGHDT and CDR2 YNNKEL (reference sequence). CDR3 amino acids: CASSHFTRGQDAFF. DNA for the CDR3: TGTGCCAGCAGCCACTTCACCAGGGGGCAGGACGCTTTCTTT.

V is TRBV7-9 and J is TRBJ2-7; D uncertain. This CDR3 spans 14 amino acids. Germline lookup yields CDR1 SEHNR and CDR2 FQNEAQ (reference sequence). The V end was cut by 5 bases, the J end by 2 bases, with 13 bases between. The CDR3, as DNA: TGTGCCAGCAGCCCCTGGACCCAAACCTACGAGCAGTACTTC. It is translated as CASSPWTQTYEQYF.

The V gene is TRBV6-6, the J gene TRBJ2-1; 13 positions match TRBD2. The CDR3 runs to 18 residues. Losses at the gene ends were 3 bases for V and 5 bases for J; bases not matched to a gene: 10. CDR1 and CDR2 from the germline V gene are MNHNY and SVGAGI (reference sequence). CDR3 DNA sequence: TGTGCCAGCAGTTATCGCGTGGCCGGGACTAGCGGGAACAATGAGCAGTTCTTC. It is translated as CASSYRVAGTSGNNEQFF.

This clonotype was seen a few times. V and J are TRBV5-1 and TRBJ2-7; 7 bases align to TRBD1. Germline values: CDR1 SGHRS, CDR2 YFSETQ. V lost 2 bases and J lost 2; bases outside the gene matches: 4. CDR3 length: 14 amino acids. The CDR3 spells CASSLGQDAYEQYF. In DNA, the CDR3 is TGCGCCAGCAGCTTAGGACAGGACGCCTACGAGCAGTACTTC.

This clonotype was detected only a few times. The gene calls are TRBV30 and TRBJ1-4; TRBD1 agrees at 9 bases. V lost 4 bases to trimming and J lost 3 bases; unmatched junction nucleotides: 24. The CDR3 has 21 amino acids. Germline-derived CDR1 and CDR2 are GTSNPN and SVGIG (reference sequence). CDR3 loop: CAWILLARRTGALGANEKLFF. The CDR3 nucleotides are TGTGCCTGGATCCTCCTCGCGCGGAGGACAGGGGCGCTCGGAGCTAATGAAAAACTGTTTTTT.

This clonotype came up a few times. The V and J genes are TRBV20-1 and TRBJ2-7; 10 nucleotides line up with TRBD2. The V gene end was trimmed by 0 bases and the J gene end by 4 bases; junction bases not matched to a gene: 3. This CDR3 is built from 14 residues. CDR1 DFQATT and CDR2 SNEGSKA come from the germline V gene (reference sequence). For the CDR3, the DNA is TGCAGTGCTAGAGATTTAGCGGGGGGTTACGAGCAGTACTTC. Protein: CSARDLAGGYEQYF.

This sequence joins TRBV11-2 and TRBJ1-1, with 7 bases matching TRBD1. Per germline, CDR1 SGHAT and CDR2 FQNNGV. The ends lost 6 bases at V and 0 bases at J; junction bases unmatched: 10. The CDR3 covers 16 residues. The CDR3 bases are TGTGCCAGCAGATTGGACAGGTCCTGGATGAACACTGAAGCTTTCTTT. Protein sequence: CASRLDRSWMNTEAFF.

The chain carries TRBV29-1 and TRBJ2-7; tentative D call: TRBD2 (5 bases). CDR3 length: 13 residues. Germline assignment: CDR1 SQVTM and CDR2 ANQGSEA. Trimming took off 0 bases at V and 3 bases at J, with 9 bases between the two ends. DNA of the CDR3: TGCAGCGTTGAAGATGTACGGGGCTACGAGCAGTACTTC. As protein: CSVEDVRGYEQYF.

There are a few counts of this clonotype. V and J are TRBV6-5 and TRBJ2-7, with 12 bases fitting TRBD1. CDR1 MNHEY and CDR2 SVGAGI come from the germline V gene. This CDR3 contains 15 residues. Germline trimming cut 7 bases from V and 4 bases from J; bases unmatched to any gene: 8. The CDR3 sequence is CASNPGTGGMYEQYF. Written as DNA, the CDR3 is TGTGCCAGCAACCCGGGGACAGGGGGCATGTACGAGCAGTACTTC.

The CDR3: CASSTGAGQYF. The CDR3 nucleotides read TGTGCCAGCAGCACGGGGGCGGGGCAGTACTTC. This chain uses TRBV7-6 with TRBJ2-7; D could derive from TRBD1 or TRBD2 (6 bases each). The CDR3 covers 11 residues. Germline V CDR1 and CDR2: SGHVS, FNYEAQ. The V gene lost 5 bases and the J gene lost 9 bases, with 11 bases spanning the gap.

There are a few counts of this clonotype. The rearrangement uses TRBV4-1 and TRBJ2-1; TRBD2 aligns across 8 bases. This CDR3 has 15 amino acids. Germline V gene data show CDR1 as MGHRA and CDR2 as YSYEKL. Losses at the gene ends were 1 base for V and 8 bases for J; bases not matched to a gene: 7. The CDR3: CASSQADGRGYEQFF. The CDR3, as DNA: TGCGCCAGCAGCCAAGCCGACGGGAGGGGGTATGAGCAGTTCTTC.

This sequence joins TRBV24-1 and TRBJ2-1; D gene ambiguous. The germline CDR1 and CDR2 sequences are KGHDR and SFDVKD. V lost 10 bases and J 12 bases, leaving 9 bases between the germline ends. The CDR3 has 9 residues. The DNA of the CDR3 is TGTGCCACGTCGAAGGTGCAGTTCTTC. This gives the protein CATSKVQFF.

The V call is TRBV6-5, the J call TRBJ2-7; a weak D match, TRBD2 (6 bases). The length of the CDR3 is 15 residues. Germline V CDR1 and CDR2: MNHEY, SVGAGI. V lost 2 bases and J lost 6, with 17 bases in between. CDR3: CASSYGTYPTREQYF. For the CDR3, the DNA is TGTGCCAGCAGTTACGGGACTTATCCCACCCGCGAGCAGTACTTC.

The J gene is TRBJ1-2, the V gene TRBV9, with D possibly being TRBD1 (5 bases). This CDR3 spans 15 amino acids. V lost 0 bases to trimming and J lost 4 bases, with 13 bases between them. CDR1 is SGDLS and CDR2 is YYNGEE in the germline V gene. In DNA, the CDR3 is TGTGCCAGCAGCGTAGAGGGGCGCTTGACCTATGGCTACACCTTC. It codes for CASSVEGRLTYGYTF.

The chain is built from TRBV29-1 and TRBJ2-5, with TRBD2 matching 8 bases. Trimming removed 0 bases from V and 8 bases from J; junction bases left unmatched: 8. CDR1 and CDR2 (germline): SQVTM, ANQGSEA. CDR3 length equals 14 residues. The chain's CDR3 is CSVEEGLSGITQYF. Here the CDR3 DNA reads TGCAGCGTTGAAGAGGGCCTTAGCGGGATAACCCAGTACTTC. Together with reference TRBV29-1 and TRBJ2-5, the CDR3 gives the full variable domain: SAVISQKPSRDICQRGTSLTIQCQVDSQVTMMFWYRQQPGQSLTLIATANQGSEATYESGFVIDKFPISRPNLTFSTLTVSNMSPEDSSIYLCSVEEGLSGITQYFGPGTRLLVL.

This clonotype turned up a few times. The V call is TRBV7-9, the J call TRBJ1-3; D remains ambiguous. Trimming removed 0 bases from V and 6 bases from J, with 3 bases in between. Germline lookup yields CDR1 SEHNR and CDR2 FQNEAQ (reference sequence). This CDR3 has 12 amino acids. Written as DNA, the CDR3 is TGTGCCAGCAGCTTAGCGCTAAACACCATATATTTT. Protein product: CASSLALNTIYF. Drawing the rest from reference TRBV7-9 and TRBJ1-3, the complete variable domain is DTGVSQNPRHKITKRGQNVTFRCDPISEHNRLYWYRQTLGQGPEFLTYFQNEAQLEKSRLLSDRFSAERPKGSFSTLEIQRTEQGDSAMYLCASSLALNTIYFGEGSWLTVV.

V is TRBV5-6 and J is TRBJ2-7, with a tentative D call TRBD2 (6 bases). CDR3 length equals 14 residues. Germline V gene lookup returns CDR1 SGHDT and CDR2 YYEEEE. Trimming removed 4 bases at V and 2 bases at J, with 13 bases between. CDR3 protein: CASSEAGRTYEQYF. The CDR3 DNA sequence: TGTGCCAGCAGCGAAGCCGGGAGAACCTACGAGCAGTACTTC.

This rearrangement joins TRBV6-2 or TRBV6-3 to TRBJ2-1; D is unclear. V was cut by 2 bases and J by 8 bases, with 7 bases left in between. This CDR3 region has 12 residues. CDR1 MNHEY and CDR2 SVGEGT come from the germline V gene. The chain's CDR3 is CASSYTLYEQFF. Here the CDR3 DNA reads TGTGCCAGCAGTTACACCCTCTATGAGCAGTTCTTC.

This clonotype was picked up many times. The chain employs TRBV3-1 and TRBJ2-3; 7 bases agree with TRBD2. The length of the CDR3 is 16 residues. In germline, CDR1 is LGHDT, CDR2 YNNKEL (reference sequence). V shed 0 bases, J shed 1 base, and the junction held 4 bases outside the gene matches. CDR3 DNA sequence: TGTGCCAGCAGCCAAGATCGTCTAGCGGGCACAGATACGCAGTATTTT. This sequence encodes CASSQDRLAGTDTQYF.

This clonotype was counted once. The chain recombines TRBV9 with TRBJ2-3; 9 bases align to TRBD1. J gave up 5 bases and V 4 bases, and 8 bases lay outside the gene matches. Germline V gives CDR1 SGDLS, CDR2 YYNGEE. There are 15 residues in the CDR3. Here the CDR3 reads CASSLRQGVIDTQYF. CDR3 sequence (DNA): TGTGCCAGCAGCTTACGACAGGGGGTGATAGATACGCAGTATTTT. The full variable domain, with the rest looked up from reference TRBV9 and TRBJ2-3, is DSGVTQTPKHLITATGQRVTLRCSPRSGDLSVYWYQQSLDQGLQFLIQYYNGEERAKGNILERFSAQQFPDLHSELNLSSLELGDSALYFCASSLRQGVIDTQYFGPGTRLTVL.

This clonotype was observed a handful of times. CDR3 in DNA: TGCAGTGCTAGAGAATGGGCCGGGGATAACTATGGCTACACCTTC. Amino acids: CSAREWAGDNYGYTF. The chain employs TRBV20-1 and TRBJ1-2, with no clear D. Germline V gives CDR1 DFQATT, CDR2 SNEGSKA (reference sequence). Trimming removed 0 bases at V and 1 base at J, with 12 bases between. The CDR3 loop spans 15 amino acids.

The chain couples TRBV27 to TRBJ2-7; D may be TRBD2 (6 bases). Germline CDR1 reads MNHEY; CDR2 reads SMNVEV (reference sequence). The CDR3 extends over 15 amino acids. The ends were cut back, 2 bases at V and 4 bases at J, with 15 bases in the middle. DNA of the CDR3: TGTGCCAGCAGTTTAAGTCAGGGACTTGGGTACGAGCAGTACTTC. Its protein is CASSLSQGLGYEQYF.

This clonotype was detected only a few times. V gene TRBV11-2 combines with J gene TRBJ2-1; D ambiguous. Germline lookup yields CDR1 SGHAT and CDR2 FQNNGV. V lost 2 bases, J lost 0 bases, and 5 bases lay in between. The CDR3 is 14 residues long. The CDR3 DNA follows: TGTGCCAGCAGCTTAAGGTTCTCCTACAATGAGCAGTTCTTC. Translated: CASSLRFSYNEQFF.

V and J are TRBV7-6 and TRBJ1-1; D unclear. Trimming stripped 6 bases from V and 0 bases from J, with 14 bases between. Germline V lookup: CDR1 SGHVS, CDR2 FNYEAQ. The CDR3 runs to 15 residues. CDR3 loop: CASSLPAGLNTEAFF. The CDR3 region has the DNA TGTGCCAGCAGTCTCCCGGCAGGTTTGAACACTGAAGCTTTCTTT.